The entry below gives a single TCR beta chain sequence along with its context. Its specificity is unknown. The data derive from a study of cytomegalovirus exposure and HLA in healthy donors. The CDR3 length is 17 residues. CDR1 and CDR2 from the germline V gene are SGHTA and FQGNSA. The V end lost 3 bases, the J end lost 3 bases, and 21 bases lay between the germline ends. Study-level points and caveats: The study listed some 160 cytomegalovirus-associated TCR beta chains. Reported performance of the classifier showed diagnosis of cytomegalovirus status with high specificity and sensitivity. The dataset shows that most TCR sequences were rare, while some public TCRs occurred in many donors. In terms of immune exposure information, only CMV serostatus was available.

The study ran its PCR with 60 Vbeta and 13 Jbeta primers. Clones were read by immunoSEQ multiplex PCR, and TCRdb kept only the in-frame ones, dropping some. In the table there are roughly 140,000 clones, about 80% of which are singletons. This chain joins TRBV7-2 and TRBJ2-7; D perhaps matches TRBD1 (7 bases). The sequenced sample consisted of PBMCs. This receptor was taken from a man in his thirties or forties in good health and CMV-seronegative. In DNA form, the CDR3 reads TGTGCCAGCAGCTTCGGAGGGGGCGCAGGGCTCCACTACGAGCAGTACTTC. It codes for CASSFGGGAGLHYEQYF.